The rows below give T cell receptor beta chains drawn from one sample of a study of beta chain features in type 1 diabetes. The method was immunoSEQ multiplex PCR; TCRdb's version includes in-frame clones alone and lacks a portion of them. The sample includes 330,000 or so clones, around 13% of them seen just once. Input material: naive CD4+ T cells from blood. These receptor sequences come from a woman under 30 with type 1 diabetes. CDR3s include the opening cysteine and the closing phenylalanine or tryptophan. A D gene is named only where the DNA matches it firmly. Where a row states a size, it is once, few, many or the class of an expanded clone; other rows omit it.

NA,NA,TRBJ1-1,TRBV30,TGTGCCTGGAGTTTGGGCCTAATGAACACTGAAGCTTTCTTT,CAWSLGLMNTEAFF
few,NA,TRBJ2-7,TRBV29-1,TGCAGCGTTGCTGGTGGGGGCTACGAGCAGTACTTC,CSVAGGGYEQYF
few,NA,TRBJ2-7,TRBV6-5,TGTGCCAGTAAGGGGGGGACGGTTGAGCAGTACTTC,CASKGGTVEQYF
few,NA,TRBJ2-7,TRBV4-1,TGCGCCAGCAGCCACCCGATGAGGTCCTACGAGCAGTACTTC,CASSHPMRSYEQYF
few,TRBD1,TRBJ1-2,TRBV18,TGTGCCAGCTCACCAGGGACAGGGGAAAACTATGGCTACACCTTC,CASSPGTGENYGYTF
NA,TRBD1,TRBJ2-3,TRBV28,TGTGCCAGCAGTTTAGGGGCGGACAGGGTAACAGATACGCAGTATTTT,CASSLGADRVTDTQYF
few,NA,TRBJ2-3,TRBV21-1,TGTGCCAGAAAGACGACTAGCGGCGCAGATACGCAGTATTTT,CARKTTSGADTQYF
NA,NA,TRBJ1-1,TRBV7-6,TGTGCCAGCAGCCGTACAGGGACCACTGAAGCTTTCTTT,CASSRTGTTEAFF
few,TRBD1,TRBJ1-3,TRBV9,TGTGCCAGCAGCGTAGGGGACAGTTTCGGAAACACCATATATTTT,CASSVGDSFGNTIYF
few,NA,TRBJ1-1,TRBV30,TGTGCCTGGAGTTACGCTGCGGGGAACACTGAAGCTTTCTTT,CAWSYAAGNTEAFF
few,TRBD1,TRBJ2-3,TRBV5-1,TGCGCCAGCAGCGCCGACAGGGGGCGCGAGTATTTT,CASSADRGREYF
NA,TRBD1,TRBJ1-2,TRBV29-1,TGCAGCGGCGGACAGGGAGTGGCTGGCTACACCTTC,CSGGQGVAGYTF
NA,TRBD2,TRBJ2-7,TRBV2,TGTGCCAGCAGGTTGGAGGGACTAGCGGGGAACGAGCAGTACTTC,CASRLEGLAGNEQYF
NA,NA,TRBJ1-2,TRBV15,TGTGCCACCAGCAGAGATCAGAGGGGGTGGTACACCTTC,CATSRDQRGWYTF
once,NA,TRBJ2-3,TRBV20-1,TGCAGTGCTAGAGACAGGGGCCCGCAGTATTTT,CSARDRGPQYF
NA,NA,TRBJ1-3,TRBV18,TGTGCCAGCTCACCACCGAGATCTTTTGAGAACACCATATATTTT,CASSPPRSFENTIYF
NA,TRBD2,TRBJ2-7,TRBV5-6,TGTGCCAGCAGCACCGGACTAGTTCACGAGCAGTACTTC,CASSTGLVHEQYF
few,TRBD1,TRBJ2-2,TRBV19,TGTGCCAGTAGGGGGACAGGGGCCACCGGGGAGCTGTTTTTT,CASRGTGATGELFF
NA,TRBD1,TRBJ1-2,TRBV4-1,TGCGCCAGCAGCCAGTTAACAGGGGATGGGGCCTATGGCTACACCTTC,CASSQLTGDGAYGYTF
NA,NA,TRBJ2-7,TRBV29-1,TGCAGCGGGTCCGGTTTCGGCGGCGAGCAGTACTTC,CSGSGFGGEQYF
NA,NA,TRBJ2-5,TRBV19,TGTGCCAGTAGTATGCGGCAGGGGAAGATGACCCAGTACTTC,CASSMRQGKMTQYF
NA,TRBD2,TRBJ2-7,TRBV28,TGTGCCAGCAGTCCCGCCGGGGGGGAGGTACTTTACGAGCAGTACTTC,CASSPAGGEVLYEQYF
NA,NA,TRBJ2-3,TRBV19,TGTGCCAGTAGTATAGACAGGGTAGGAGATACGCAGTATTTT,CASSIDRVGDTQYF
NA,TRBD2,TRBJ2-5,TRBV11-3,TGTGCCAGCAGCGTCATAGCGGGAGGGCATGGGGAGACCCAGTACTTC,CASSVIAGGHGETQYF
NA,NA,TRBJ2-7,TRBV7-2,TGTGCCAGCAGCTTGCCCAAAGCTACGAAGCAGTACTTC,CASSLPKATKQYF
NA,NA,TRBJ1-2,TRBV14,TGTGCCAGCAGCCAGGCAGGGGTGGACTATGGCTACACCTTC,CASSQAGVDYGYTF
NA,NA,TRBJ2-7,TRBV10-3,TGTGCCATCAGGGGGGACATACCATACGAGCAGTACTTC,CAIRGDIPYEQYF
NA,NA,TRBJ2-7,TRBV18,TGTGCCAGCTCACCGGGGGGTGCTGAGCAGTACTTC,CASSPGGAEQYF
few,NA,TRBJ2-7,TRBV28,TGTGCCAGCAGTCCATTCTCGTTGGGGGGTACCTCCTACGAGCAGTACTTC,CASSPFSLGGTSYEQYF
NA,NA,TRBJ1-4,TRBV11-2,TGTGCCAGCAGCTTAGGGCTTGAAAAACTGTTTTTT,CASSLGLEKLFF
NA,TRBD1,TRBJ1-3,TRBV5-1,TGCGCCAGCAGCTTACAGGGGAGCTCTGGAAACACCATATATTTT,CASSLQGSSGNTIYF
few,TRBD1,TRBJ2-7,TRBV9,TGTGCCAGCAGCCGCTTAGAGGGGGCCTCCTACGAGCAGTACTTC,CASSRLEGASYEQYF
few,TRBD2,TRBJ2-5,TRBV7-2,TGTGCCAGCAGCGCAGGGACTAGAGAGACCCAGTACTTC,CASSAGTRETQYF
few,TRBD2,TRBJ2-7,TRBV6-6,TGTGCCAGCCTGAGGGGACTAGCGGGAGGGCCGGGAGAGCAGTACTTC,CASLRGLAGGPGEQYF
NA,NA,TRBJ2-3,TRBV30,TGTGCCTGGATGGCTCTTCCCAGGGCAGATACGCAGTATTTT,CAWMALPRADTQYF
few,NA,TRBJ1-1,TRBV4-3,TGCGCCAGCAGCCAAGCGCAGGGTCGGACTGAAGCTTTCTTT,CASSQAQGRTEAFF
few,TRBD1,TRBJ2-1,TRBV7-2,TGTGCCAGCAGCTTTGGGACAGCTAACAATGAGCAGTTCTTC,CASSFGTANNEQFF
NA,NA,TRBJ2-5,TRBV4-3,TGCGCCAGCAGCCAAGATAGGAGCGAAGAGACCCAGTACTTC,CASSQDRSEETQYF
NA,NA,TRBJ2-5,TRBV6-5,TGTGCCAGGGTGACTCAAGAGACCCAGTACTTC,CARVTQETQYF